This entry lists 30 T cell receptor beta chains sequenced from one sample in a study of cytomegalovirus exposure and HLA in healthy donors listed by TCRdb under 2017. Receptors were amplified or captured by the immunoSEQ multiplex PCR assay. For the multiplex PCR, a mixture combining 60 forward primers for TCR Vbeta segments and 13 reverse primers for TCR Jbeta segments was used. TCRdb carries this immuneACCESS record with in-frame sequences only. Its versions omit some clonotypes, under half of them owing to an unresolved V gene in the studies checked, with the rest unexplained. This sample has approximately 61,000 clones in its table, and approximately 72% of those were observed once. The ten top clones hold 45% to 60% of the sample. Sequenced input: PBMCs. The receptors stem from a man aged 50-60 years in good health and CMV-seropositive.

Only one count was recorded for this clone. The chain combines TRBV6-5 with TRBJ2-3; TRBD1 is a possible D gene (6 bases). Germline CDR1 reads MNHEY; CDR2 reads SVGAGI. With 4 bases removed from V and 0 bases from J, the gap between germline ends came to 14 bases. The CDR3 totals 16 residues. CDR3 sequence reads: CASSSQGHFSTDTQYF. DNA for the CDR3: TGTGCCAGCAGTTCCCAGGGGCACTTTAGCACAGATACGCAGTATTTT.

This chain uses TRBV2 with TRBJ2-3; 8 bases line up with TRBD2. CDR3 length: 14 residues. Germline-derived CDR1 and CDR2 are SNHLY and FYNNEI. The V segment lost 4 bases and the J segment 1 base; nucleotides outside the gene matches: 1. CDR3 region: CASSVSGGTDTQYF. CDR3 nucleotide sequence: TGTGCCAGCAGTGTTAGCGGGGGCACAGATACGCAGTATTTT.

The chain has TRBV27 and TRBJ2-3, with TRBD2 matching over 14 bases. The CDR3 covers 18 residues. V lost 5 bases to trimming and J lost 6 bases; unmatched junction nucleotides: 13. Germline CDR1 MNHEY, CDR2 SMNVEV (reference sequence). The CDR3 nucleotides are TGTGCCAGCAGTGCGAATCCAGGGACTAGCGGGGGTGGGGATACGCAGTATTTT. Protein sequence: CASSANPGTSGGGDTQYF.

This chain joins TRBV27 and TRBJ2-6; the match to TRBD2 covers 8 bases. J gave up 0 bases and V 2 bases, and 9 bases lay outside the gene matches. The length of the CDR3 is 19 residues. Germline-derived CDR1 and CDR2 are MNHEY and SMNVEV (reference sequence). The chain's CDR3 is CASSLGLRGASSGANVLTF. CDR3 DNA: TGTGCCAGCAGTTTAGGGCTGCGGGGGGCGAGCTCTGGGGCCAACGTCCTGACTTTC.

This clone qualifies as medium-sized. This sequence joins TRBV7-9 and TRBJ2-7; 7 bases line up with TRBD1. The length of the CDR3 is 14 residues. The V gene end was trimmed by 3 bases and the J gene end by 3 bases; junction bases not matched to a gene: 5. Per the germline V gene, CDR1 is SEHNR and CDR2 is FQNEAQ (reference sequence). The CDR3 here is CASSFTGQNYEQYF. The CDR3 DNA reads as TGTGCCAGCAGCTTTACGGGACAGAACTACGAGCAGTACTTC. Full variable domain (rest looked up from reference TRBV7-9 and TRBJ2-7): DTGVSQNPRHKITKRGQNVTFRCDPISEHNRLYWYRQTLGQGPEFLTYFQNEAQLEKSRLLSDRFSAERPKGSFSTLEIQRTEQGDSAMYLCASSFTGQNYEQYFGPGTRLTVT.

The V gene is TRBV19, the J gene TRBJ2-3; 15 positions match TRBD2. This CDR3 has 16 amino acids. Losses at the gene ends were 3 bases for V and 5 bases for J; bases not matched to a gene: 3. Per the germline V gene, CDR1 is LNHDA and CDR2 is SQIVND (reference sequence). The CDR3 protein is CASSIGTSGGKDTQYF. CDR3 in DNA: TGTGCCAGTAGTATTGGGACTAGCGGGGGGAAAGATACGCAGTATTTT.

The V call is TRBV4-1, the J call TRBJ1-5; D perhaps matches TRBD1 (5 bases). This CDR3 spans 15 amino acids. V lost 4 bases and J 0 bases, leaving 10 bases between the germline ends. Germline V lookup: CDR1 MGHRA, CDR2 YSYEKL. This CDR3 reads CASSPQGYSNQPQHF. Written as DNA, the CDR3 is TGCGCCAGCAGCCCCCAGGGTTATAGCAATCAGCCCCAGCATTTT.

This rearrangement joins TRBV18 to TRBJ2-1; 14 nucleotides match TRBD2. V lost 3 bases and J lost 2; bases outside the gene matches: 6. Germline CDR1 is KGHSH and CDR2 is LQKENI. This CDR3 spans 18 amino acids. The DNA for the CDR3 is TGTGCCAGCTCACCTTCCCTGGGACTAGCGGGAGCCTACAATGAGCAGTTCTTC. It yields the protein CASSPSLGLAGAYNEQFF.

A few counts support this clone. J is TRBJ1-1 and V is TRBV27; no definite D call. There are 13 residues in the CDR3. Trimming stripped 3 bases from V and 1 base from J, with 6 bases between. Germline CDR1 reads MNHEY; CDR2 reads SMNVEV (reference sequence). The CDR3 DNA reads TGTGCCAGCAGTTTTACGGGGAACACTGAAGCTTTCTTT. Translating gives CASSFTGNTEAFF.

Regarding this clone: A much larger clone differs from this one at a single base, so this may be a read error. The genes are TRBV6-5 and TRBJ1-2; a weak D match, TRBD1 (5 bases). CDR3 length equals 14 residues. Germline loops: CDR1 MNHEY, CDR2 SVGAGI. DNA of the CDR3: TGTGACAGCAGTTACTCGAACTCAGGGCCCCGCTACACCTTC. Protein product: CDSSYSNSGPRYTF.

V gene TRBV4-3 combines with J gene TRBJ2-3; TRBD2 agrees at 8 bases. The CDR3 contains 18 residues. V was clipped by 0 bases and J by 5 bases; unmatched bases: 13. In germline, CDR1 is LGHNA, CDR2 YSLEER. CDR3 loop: CASSQDSPGLAGLDTQYF. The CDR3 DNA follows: TGCGCCAGCAGCCAAGATTCTCCGGGTCTAGCGGGTTTAGATACGCAGTATTTT.

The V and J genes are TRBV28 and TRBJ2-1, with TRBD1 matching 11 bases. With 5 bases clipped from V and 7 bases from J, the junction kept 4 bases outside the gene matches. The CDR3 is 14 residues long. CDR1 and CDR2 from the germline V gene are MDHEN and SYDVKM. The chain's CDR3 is CASSRTGGGNEQFF. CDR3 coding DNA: TGTGCCAGCAGTAGGACAGGGGGCGGGAATGAGCAGTTCTTC.

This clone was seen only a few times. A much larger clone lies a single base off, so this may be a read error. The CDR3 is CYSSSQGPSSYEQYF. For the CDR3, the DNA is TGTTACAGCAGCTCCCAGGGGCCCAGCTCCTACGAGCAGTACTTC. The chain uses TRBV9 and TRBJ2-7, with D tentatively TRBD1 (6 bases). There are 15 residues in the CDR3. The germline CDR1 and CDR2 sequences are SGDLS and YYNGEE. Based on the CDR3 plus reference TRBV9 and TRBJ2-7, the full variable domain is DSGVTQTPKHLITATGQRVTLRCSPRSGDLSVYWYQQSLDQGLQFLIQYYNGEERAKGNILERFSAQQFPDLHSELNLSSLELGDSALYFCYSSSQGPSSYEQYFGPGTRLTVT.

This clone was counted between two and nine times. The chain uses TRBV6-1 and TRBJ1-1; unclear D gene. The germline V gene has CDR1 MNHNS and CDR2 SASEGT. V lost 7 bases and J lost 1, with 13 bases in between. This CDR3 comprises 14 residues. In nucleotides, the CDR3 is TGTGCCAGCACCCTGCGACGGGGGAACACTGAAGCTTTCTTT. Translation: CASTLRRGNTEAFF.

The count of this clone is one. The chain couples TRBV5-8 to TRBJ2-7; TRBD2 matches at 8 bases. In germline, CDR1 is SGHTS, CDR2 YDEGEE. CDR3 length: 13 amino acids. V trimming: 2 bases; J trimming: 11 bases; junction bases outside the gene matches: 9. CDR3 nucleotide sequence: TGTGCCAGCAGCTTCCCCCAGCGGGAGAGTAAGTACTTC. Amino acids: CASSFPQRESKYF. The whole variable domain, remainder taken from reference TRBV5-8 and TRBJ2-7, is EAGVTQSPTHLIKTRGQQATLRCSPISGHTSVYWYQQALGLGLQFLLWYDEGEERNRGNFPPRFSGRQFPNYSSELNVNALELEDSALYLCASSFPQRESKYFGPGTRLTVT.

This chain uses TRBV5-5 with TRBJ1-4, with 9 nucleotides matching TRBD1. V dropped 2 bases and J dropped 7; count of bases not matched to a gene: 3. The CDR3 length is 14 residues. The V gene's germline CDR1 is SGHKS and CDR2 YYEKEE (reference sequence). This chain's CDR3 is CASSLGTGSEKLFF. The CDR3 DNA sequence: TGTGCCAGCAGCTTAGGGACAGGGAGTGAAAAACTGTTTTTT.

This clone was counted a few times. The CDR3 region is CASSLGTGLNTEAFF. The CDR3 nucleotides are TGTGCCAGCAGCTTGGGGACAGGTCTGAACACTGAAGCTTTCTTT. The chain uses TRBV7-6 and TRBJ1-1; 8 bases are shared with TRBD1. With 3 bases clipped from V and 0 bases from J, the junction kept 3 bases outside the gene matches. This CDR3 is built from 15 residues. Germline CDR1 and CDR2: SGHVS and FNYEAQ.

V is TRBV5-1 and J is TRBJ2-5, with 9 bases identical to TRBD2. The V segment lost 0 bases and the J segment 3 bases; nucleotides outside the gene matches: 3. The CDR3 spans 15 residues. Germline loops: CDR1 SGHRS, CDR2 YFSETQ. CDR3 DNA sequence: TGCGCCAGCAGCTTGGATAGCGGGAGTAAAGAGACCCAGTACTTC. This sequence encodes CASSLDSGSKETQYF.

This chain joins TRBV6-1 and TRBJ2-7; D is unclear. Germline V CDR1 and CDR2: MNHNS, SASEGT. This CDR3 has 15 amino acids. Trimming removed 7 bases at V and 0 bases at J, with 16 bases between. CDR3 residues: CASNSPDPNSYEQYF. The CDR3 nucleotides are TGTGCCAGCAATTCCCCAGATCCCAACTCCTACGAGCAGTACTTC.

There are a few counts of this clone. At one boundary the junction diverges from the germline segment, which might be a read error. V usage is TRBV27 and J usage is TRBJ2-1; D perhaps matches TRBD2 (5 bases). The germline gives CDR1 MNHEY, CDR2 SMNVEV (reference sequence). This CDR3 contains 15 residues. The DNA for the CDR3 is TGTGCCAGCAGTTTACGGGCGGGTAACTACAATGAGCCGTTCTTC. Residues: CASSLRAGNYNEPFF.

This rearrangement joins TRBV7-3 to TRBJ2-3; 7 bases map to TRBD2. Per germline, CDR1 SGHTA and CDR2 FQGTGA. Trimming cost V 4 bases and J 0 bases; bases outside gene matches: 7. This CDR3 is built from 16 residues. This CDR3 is CASSSGSGASTDTQYF. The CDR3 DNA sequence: TGTGCCAGCAGCTCGGGAAGCGGGGCTAGCACAGATACGCAGTATTTT.

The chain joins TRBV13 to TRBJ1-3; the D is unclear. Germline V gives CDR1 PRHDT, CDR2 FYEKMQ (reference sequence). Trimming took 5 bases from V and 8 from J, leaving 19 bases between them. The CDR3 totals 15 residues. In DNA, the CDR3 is TGTGCCAGCAGCCATGCTGGGAGCCGAGGACACACCATATATTTT. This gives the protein CASSHAGSRGHTIYF.

CDR3 nucleotide sequence: TGTGCCAGCAGTCAGGGGACAGGGTTCTACGAGCAGTACTTC. Its protein product is CASSQGTGFYEQYF. The chain is built from TRBV28 and TRBJ2-7; TRBD1 matches at 9 bases. CDR1 MDHEN and CDR2 SYDVKM come from the germline V gene. V was clipped by 5 bases and J by 3 bases; unmatched bases: 5. CDR3 length: 14 amino acids.

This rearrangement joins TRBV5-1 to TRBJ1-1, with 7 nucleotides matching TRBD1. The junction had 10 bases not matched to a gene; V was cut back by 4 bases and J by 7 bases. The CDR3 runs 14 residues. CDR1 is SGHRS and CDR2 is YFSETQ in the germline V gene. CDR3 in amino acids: CASSPSGGPLEAFF. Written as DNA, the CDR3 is TGCGCCAGCAGCCCATCAGGGGGGCCCCTTGAAGCTTTCTTT.

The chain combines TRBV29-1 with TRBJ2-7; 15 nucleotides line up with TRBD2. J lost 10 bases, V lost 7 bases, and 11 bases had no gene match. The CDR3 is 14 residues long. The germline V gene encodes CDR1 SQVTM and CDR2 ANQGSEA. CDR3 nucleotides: TGCAGCGCAAGGACTAGCGGGAGGGCCGGGATACAGTACTTC. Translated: CSARTSGRAGIQYF.

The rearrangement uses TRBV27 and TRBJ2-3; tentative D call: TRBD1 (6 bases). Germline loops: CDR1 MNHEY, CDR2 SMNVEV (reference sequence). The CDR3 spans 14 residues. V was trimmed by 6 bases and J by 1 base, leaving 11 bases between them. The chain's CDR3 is CASRNRARTDTQYF. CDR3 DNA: TGTGCCAGCAGGAACAGGGCCCGCACAGATACGCAGTATTTT.

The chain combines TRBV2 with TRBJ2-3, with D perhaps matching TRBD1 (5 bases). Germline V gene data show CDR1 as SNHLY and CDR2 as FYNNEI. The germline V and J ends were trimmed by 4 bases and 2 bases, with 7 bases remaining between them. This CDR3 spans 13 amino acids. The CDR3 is CASSVGLTDTQYF. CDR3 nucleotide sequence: TGTGCCAGCAGTGTGGGGCTCACAGATACGCAGTATTTT.

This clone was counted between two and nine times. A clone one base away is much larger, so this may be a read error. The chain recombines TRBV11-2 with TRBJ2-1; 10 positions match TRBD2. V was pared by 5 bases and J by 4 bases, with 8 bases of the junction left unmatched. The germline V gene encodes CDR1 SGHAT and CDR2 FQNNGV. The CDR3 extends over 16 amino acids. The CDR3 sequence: CASSHPGLARYNEQFF. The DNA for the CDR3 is TGTGCCAGCAGCCATCCGGGACTAGCGAGATACAATGAGCAGTTCTTC.

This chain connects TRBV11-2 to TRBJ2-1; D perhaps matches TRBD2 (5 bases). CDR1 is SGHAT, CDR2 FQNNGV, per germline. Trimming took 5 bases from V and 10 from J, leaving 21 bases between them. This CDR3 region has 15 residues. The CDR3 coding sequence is TGTGCCAGCAGCCTAACCCCTCCACGGGGATGGGAGCAGTTCTTC. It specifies CASSLTPPRGWEQFF.

Here the CDR3 DNA reads TGTGCCAGCAGCTCAGGGTTGAACACTGAAGCTTTCTTT. Translated, it gives CASSSGLNTEAFF. The genes are TRBV27 and TRBJ1-1, with a possible D match to TRBD1 (5 bases). The germline CDR1 and CDR2 sequences are MNHEY and SMNVEV (reference sequence). Trimming took 6 bases from V and 0 from J, leaving 8 bases between them. The CDR3 consists of 13 residues.